A single T cell receptor beta chain is shown here with its context. Primers: 60 Vbeta forward and 13 Jbeta reverse. The method was immunoSEQ multiplex PCR; TCRdb's version includes in-frame clones alone and lacks a portion of them. The sample consists of tens of thousands of clones, around three fifths of them appearing once. The data were obtained in a study of cytomegalovirus exposure and HLA in healthy donors. Looked up from germline, CDR1 is SGHTA and CDR2 is FQGNSA. With V trimmed by 3 bases and J by 4 bases, 2 bases remained unmatched. This CDR3 has 13 amino acids. The chain combines TRBV7-2 with TRBJ2-5; 7 nucleotides agree with TRBD1. This clonotype was obtained from a middle-aged man in good health and CMV-seropositive. Material: PBMCs. Here the CDR3 reads CASSFDRVETQYF. The DNA of the CDR3 is TGTGCCAGCAGCTTCGACAGGGTAGAGACCCAGTACTTC. The full variable domain, completed using reference TRBV7-2 and TRBJ2-5, is GAGVSQSPSNKVTEKGKDVELRCDPISGHTALYWYRQSLGQGLEFLIYFQGNSAPDKSGLPSDRFSAERTGGSVSTLTIQRTQQEDSAVYLCASSFDRVETQYFGPGTRLLVL.